A selection of T cell receptor beta chains follows, all from one sample in a study of blood T cell repertoires in COVID-19. Here immunoSEQ multiplex PCR was the method, and the copy in TCRdb shows in-frame clones only, minus some. The sample lists around 220,000 clones; approximately 80% were seen once. The sample consisted of peripheral blood. Receptors were obtained from a woman aged 80 or over with acute or convalescent COVID-19. CDR3s include the opening cysteine and the closing phenylalanine or tryptophan. A D gene is named only where the DNA matches it firmly. A clone size is listed for some rows: how often the clone was seen (once, few, many), or a class if it is expanded.

CASSTGLATIYEQYF	TGTGCCAGCAGTACTGGACTAGCGACGATTTACGAGCAGTACTTC	NA	TRBV7-2	TRBD2	TRBJ2-7
CAISGQDISPYEQYF	TGTGCCATCAGTGGACAGGACATTTCGCCCTACGAGCAGTACTTC	NA	TRBV10-3	NA	TRBJ2-7
CASRPGVGTEAFF	TGTGCCAGCCGGCCGGGGGTGGGCACTGAAGCTTTCTTT	once	TRBV28	NA	TRBJ1-1
CSVVLTGVGYTF	TGCAGCGTTGTACTGACAGGGGTCGGCTACACCTTC	NA	TRBV29-1	TRBD1	TRBJ1-2
CASSPSGTDYNEQFF	TGTGCCAGCAGTCCCAGCGGGACCGACTACAATGAGCAGTTCTTC	once	TRBV3-1/TRBV3-2	TRBD2	TRBJ2-1
CASSARGSNEKLFF	TGTGCCAGCAGCGCCAGGGGTTCTAATGAAAAACTGTTTTTT	NA	TRBV21-1	NA	TRBJ1-4
CASSPTMTSGRTDTQYF	TGTGCCAGCAGTCCGACCATGACTAGCGGGAGAACAGATACGCAGTATTTT	NA	TRBV27	TRBD2	TRBJ2-3
CASSQGALQPQFF	TGTGCCAGCAGCCAAGGGGCACTTCAACCGCAGTTCTTC	NA	TRBV7-2	NA	TRBJ2-1
CASSPGGGQPQHF	TGTGCCAGCAGCCCAGGCGGGGGTCAGCCCCAGCATTTT	NA	TRBV7-2	NA	TRBJ1-5
CAISDDRGPQPQHF	TGTGCCATCAGCGACGACAGGGGTCCTCAGCCCCAGCATTTT	NA	TRBV10-3	TRBD1	TRBJ1-5
CASRDRTGGGQYF	TGTGCCAGCAGGGATAGGACGGGAGGGGGGCAGTACTTC	NA	TRBV28	TRBD2	TRBJ2-7
CASSEAGTGIEEKLFF	TGTGCCAGCAGTGAAGCGGGAACAGGGATCGAGGAAAAACTGTTTTTT	NA	TRBV2	NA	TRBJ1-4
CASSLGSRDREYF	TGTGCCAGCAGCTTAGGATCTCGGGACAGGGAGTACTTC	once	TRBV5-6	TRBD1	TRBJ2-7
CASSRNLAGGADTQYF	TGTGCCAGTAGTAGAAATCTAGCGGGGGGCGCAGATACGCAGTATTTT	NA	TRBV19	TRBD2	TRBJ2-3
CASRQTSGTYNEQFF	TGTGCCAGCAGACAAACTAGCGGGACCTACAATGAGCAGTTCTTC	NA	TRBV28	TRBD2	TRBJ2-1
CASSLRQANTGELFF	TGTGCCAGCAGCCTCCGACAGGCGAACACCGGGGAGCTGTTTTTT	NA	TRBV6-2/TRBV6-3	NA	TRBJ2-2
CASSSTGYLGYTF	TGTGCCAGCAGCTCGACAGGCTATCTTGGGTACACCTTC	NA	TRBV5-4	NA	TRBJ1-2
CASSFGTGEVTGELFF	TGTGCCAGCAGCTTCGGTACGGGGGAGGTCACCGGGGAGCTGTTTTTT	NA	TRBV11-2	NA	TRBJ2-2
CASSQPTQGLLKTIQYF	TGCGCCAGCAGCCAGCCTACCCAGGGACTACTAAAAACGATTCAGTACTTC	once	TRBV4-1	TRBD2	TRBJ2-4
CASSYSKKGSSAGYTF	TGTGCCAGCAGTTACTCGAAGAAAGGGAGTTCGGCCGGCTACACCTTC	few	TRBV6-6	NA	TRBJ1-2
CASSYKDRGLGFYNEQFF	TGTGCCAGCAGCTACAAAGACAGGGGGTTAGGGTTCTACAATGAGCAGTTCTTC	NA	TRBV14	TRBD1	TRBJ2-1
CASRDRAGSDTQYF	TGTGCCAGCAGGGACAGGGCCGGCAGTGATACGCAGTATTTT	NA	TRBV15	TRBD1	TRBJ2-3
CASGQGNSGANVLTF	TGTGCCTCGGGACAGGGGAACTCTGGGGCCAACGTCCTGACTTTC	NA	TRBV14	TRBD1	TRBJ2-6
CASSSRSGPYEQYF	TGTGCCAGCAGTTCCCGTAGCGGACCCTACGAGCAGTACTTC	NA	TRBV27	NA	TRBJ2-7
CASSSNSGTGGEQFF	TGTGCCAGCAGCTCGAATTCCGGGACAGGGGGTGAGCAGTTCTTC	few	TRBV7-3	TRBD1	TRBJ2-1
CASSLALSGLSYEQYF	TGTGCCAGCAGCTTGGCCTTGAGCGGTCTCTCCTACGAGCAGTACTTC	NA	TRBV5-6	NA	TRBJ2-7
CASSPTLAPNNEQFF	TGTGCCAGCAGCCCCACCCTAGCACCAAACAATGAGCAGTTCTTC	NA	TRBV3-1/TRBV3-2	NA	TRBJ2-1
CASSMIIAGTDTQYF	TGTGCCAGTAGTATGATCATAGCTGGCACAGATACGCAGTATTTT	NA	TRBV19	NA	TRBJ2-3
CASRYLETQYF	TGTGCCAGCAGGTACTTAGAGACCCAGTACTTC	few	TRBV12-3/TRBV12-4	NA	TRBJ2-5
CASSPRGLNTEAFF	TGTGCCAGCAGCCCCAGGGGGCTGAACACTGAAGCTTTCTTT	NA	TRBV3-1/TRBV3-2	TRBD1	TRBJ1-1
CASSASPRPGRNEKLFF	TGTGCCAGCAGCGCCTCCCCCAGGCCGGGGAGAAATGAAAAACTGTTTTTT	NA	TRBV9	NA	TRBJ1-4
CSVEDRGLGTEAFF	TGCAGCGTTGAGGACAGGGGGCTAGGGACTGAAGCTTTCTTT	NA	TRBV29-1	TRBD1	TRBJ1-1
CASSLEPFRVENSPLHF	TGTGCCAGCAGCTTAGAGCCTTTCAGGGTAGAAAATTCACCCCTCCACTTT	NA	TRBV11-3	NA	TRBJ1-6
CASSRGGAVTGELFF	TGTGCCAGCAGCCGCGGGGGGGCGGTCACCGGGGAGCTGTTTTTT	NA	TRBV7-3	TRBD2	TRBJ2-2
CAISDPGQGVEGYTF	TGTGCCATCAGTGATCCCGGACAGGGGGTCGAAGGCTACACCTTC	NA	TRBV10-3	TRBD1	TRBJ1-2
CASSITAGVADAFF	TGTGCCAGTAGTATTACGGCAGGGGTGGCGGATGCTTTCTTT	once	TRBV19	NA	TRBJ1-1
CASSHDQGEAFF	TGTGCCAGCAGTCACGATCAGGGTGAAGCTTTCTTT	NA	TRBV6-5	NA	TRBJ1-1
CASSNSHSNQPQHF	TGTGCCAGTAGTAACAGCCATAGCAATCAGCCCCAGCATTTT	NA	TRBV19	NA	TRBJ1-5
CASSPQQGNTEAFF	TGTGCCAGCAGCCCTCAACAGGGTAACACTGAAGCTTTCTTT	NA	TRBV3-1/TRBV3-2	NA	TRBJ1-1
CASSRRLAGLQETQYF	TGTGCCAGCAGCCGGCGACTAGCGGGGCTTCAAGAGACCCAGTACTTC	NA	TRBV5-6	TRBD2	TRBJ2-5
CARSSGRRTYNEQFF	TGTGCCAGAAGCTCCGGCCGGAGAACATACAATGAGCAGTTCTTC	NA	TRBV5-3	NA	TRBJ2-1
CASRQTSSGYGYTF	TGTGCCAGCAGGCAAACGTCATCCGGGTATGGCTACACCTTC	few	TRBV6-6	NA	TRBJ1-2
CASSLEGQANEKLFF	TGTGCCAGCAGCTTAGAGGGGCAGGCAAATGAAAAACTGTTTTTT	NA	TRBV7-9	NA	TRBJ1-4
CASSRRAGVTDTQYF	TGTGCCAGCAGTAGAAGAGCGGGAGTCACAGATACGCAGTATTTT	once	TRBV2	TRBD2	TRBJ2-3
CASSQTEGGEKLFF	TGTGCCAGCAGCCAGACTGAAGGGGGAGAAAAACTGTTTTTT	NA	TRBV3-1/TRBV3-2	NA	TRBJ1-4
CASSEGLRTDTQYF	TGTGCCAGCTCGGAGGGACTACGCACAGATACGCAGTATTTT	NA	TRBV6-5	TRBD2	TRBJ2-3
CASSLLGGGSSYEQYF	TGTGCCAGCAGCTTATTGGGCGGAGGGAGCTCCTACGAGCAGTACTTC	NA	TRBV7-3	NA	TRBJ2-7
CASRPTAYQETQYF	TGCGCCAGCAGGCCGACAGCGTACCAAGAGACCCAGTACTTC	once	TRBV5-1	NA	TRBJ2-5
CASSVALTGTEAFF	TGTGCCAGCAGCGTAGCTTTAACGGGGACTGAAGCTTTCTTT	NA	TRBV9	NA	TRBJ1-1
CATSDRDRPWADTQYF	TGTGCCACCAGTGATAGGGACAGGCCCTGGGCAGATACGCAGTATTTT	NA	TRBV24-1	TRBD1	TRBJ2-3
CASSFRTSNGYTF	TGCGCCAGCAGCTTTCGGACATCTAATGGCTACACCTTC	NA	TRBV5-1	NA	TRBJ1-2
CASSRQGPGTDTQYF	TGTGCCAGTAGTAGACAGGGCCCCGGCACAGATACGCAGTATTTT	NA	TRBV19	TRBD1	TRBJ2-3
CASRAGLNSPLHF	TGTGCCAGCAGAGCGGGGTTAAATTCACCCCTCCACTTT	NA	TRBV6-4	NA	TRBJ1-6
CASSATSLPETQYF	TGTGCCAGCAGCGCTACTAGCCTCCCGGAGACCCAGTACTTC	NA	TRBV9	NA	TRBJ2-5